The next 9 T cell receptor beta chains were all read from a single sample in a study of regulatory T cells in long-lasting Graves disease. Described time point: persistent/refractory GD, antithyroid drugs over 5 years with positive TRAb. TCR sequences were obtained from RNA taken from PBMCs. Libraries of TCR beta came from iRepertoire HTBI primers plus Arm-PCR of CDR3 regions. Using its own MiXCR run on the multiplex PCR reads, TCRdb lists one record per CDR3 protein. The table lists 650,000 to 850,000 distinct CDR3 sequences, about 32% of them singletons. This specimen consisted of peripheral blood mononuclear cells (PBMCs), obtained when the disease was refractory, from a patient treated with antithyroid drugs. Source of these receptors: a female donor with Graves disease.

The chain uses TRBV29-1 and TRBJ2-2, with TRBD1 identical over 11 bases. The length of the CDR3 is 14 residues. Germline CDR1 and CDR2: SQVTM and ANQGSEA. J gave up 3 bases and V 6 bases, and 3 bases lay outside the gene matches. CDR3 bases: TGCAGCGTCCGGACAGGGGGCCACACCGGGGAGCTGTTTTTT. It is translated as CSVRTGGHTGELFF.

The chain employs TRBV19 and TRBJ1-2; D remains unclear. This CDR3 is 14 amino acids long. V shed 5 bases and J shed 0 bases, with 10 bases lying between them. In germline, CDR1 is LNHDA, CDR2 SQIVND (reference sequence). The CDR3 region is CASSVLPANYGYTF. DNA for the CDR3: TGTGCCAGTAGTGTTCTCCCAGCTAACTATGGCTACACCTTC.

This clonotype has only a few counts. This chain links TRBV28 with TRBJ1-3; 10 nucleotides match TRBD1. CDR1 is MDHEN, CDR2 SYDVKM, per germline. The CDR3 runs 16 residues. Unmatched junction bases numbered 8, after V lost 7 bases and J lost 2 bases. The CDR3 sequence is CASTARTGGTGNTIYF. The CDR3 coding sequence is TGTGCCAGCACCGCACGGACAGGGGGGACTGGAAACACCATATATTTT.

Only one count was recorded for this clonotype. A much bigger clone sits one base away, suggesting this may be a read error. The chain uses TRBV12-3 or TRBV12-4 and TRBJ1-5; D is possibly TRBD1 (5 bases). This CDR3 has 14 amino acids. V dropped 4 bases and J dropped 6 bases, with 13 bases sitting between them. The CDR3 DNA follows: TGTGCCAGCAGTTCCGATAACAGGCCTCAGCCCCAGCATTTT. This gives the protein CASSSDNRPQPQHF.

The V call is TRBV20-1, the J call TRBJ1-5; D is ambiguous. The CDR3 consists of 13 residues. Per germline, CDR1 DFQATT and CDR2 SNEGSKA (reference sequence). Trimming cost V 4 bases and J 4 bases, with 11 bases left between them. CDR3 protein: CSATSAGNQPQHF. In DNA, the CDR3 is TGCAGTGCTACCTCGGCCGGGAATCAGCCCCAGCATTTT.

CDR3 amino acids: CSASRGQSHQPQHF. CDR3 coding DNA: TGCAGTGCTAGTAGAGGCCAGAGCCATCAGCCCCAGCATTTT. The gene calls are TRBV20-1 and TRBJ1-5, with unresolved D. V dropped 3 bases and J dropped 5 bases, with 14 bases sitting between them. The CDR3 sequence is 14 residues long. Germline CDR1 reads DFQATT; CDR2 reads SNEGSKA (reference sequence).

CDR3 nucleotides: TGTGCCAGCAGTGGGCTTGGTCCCATCAGGGGGGAGACCCAGTACTTC. Protein sequence: CASSGLGPIRGETQYF. V and J are TRBV27 and TRBJ2-5; 7 positions match TRBD1. Losses at the gene ends were 5 bases for V and 5 bases for J; bases not matched to a gene: 14. Germline V lookup: CDR1 MNHEY, CDR2 SMNVEV (reference sequence). The CDR3 extends over 16 amino acids.

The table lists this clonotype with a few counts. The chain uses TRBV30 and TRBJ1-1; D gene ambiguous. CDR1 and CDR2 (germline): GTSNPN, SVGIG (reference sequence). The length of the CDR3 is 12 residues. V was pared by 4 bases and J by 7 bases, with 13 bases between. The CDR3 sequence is CAWKSTRGEAFF. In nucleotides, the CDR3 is TGTGCCTGGAAGTCCACCCGCGGTGAAGCTTTCTTT.

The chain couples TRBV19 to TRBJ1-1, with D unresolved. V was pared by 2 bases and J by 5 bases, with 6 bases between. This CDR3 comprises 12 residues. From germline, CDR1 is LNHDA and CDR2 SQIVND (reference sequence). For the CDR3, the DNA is TGTGCCAGTAGTATAACGAGGACTGAAGCTTTCTTT. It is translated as CASSITRTEAFF. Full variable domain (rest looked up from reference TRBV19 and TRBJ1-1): DGGITQSPKYLFRKEGQNVTLSCEQNLNHDAMYWYRQDPGQGLRLIYYSQIVNDFQKGDIAEGYSVSREKKESFPLTVTSAQKNPTAFYLCASSITRTEAFFGQGTRLTVV.